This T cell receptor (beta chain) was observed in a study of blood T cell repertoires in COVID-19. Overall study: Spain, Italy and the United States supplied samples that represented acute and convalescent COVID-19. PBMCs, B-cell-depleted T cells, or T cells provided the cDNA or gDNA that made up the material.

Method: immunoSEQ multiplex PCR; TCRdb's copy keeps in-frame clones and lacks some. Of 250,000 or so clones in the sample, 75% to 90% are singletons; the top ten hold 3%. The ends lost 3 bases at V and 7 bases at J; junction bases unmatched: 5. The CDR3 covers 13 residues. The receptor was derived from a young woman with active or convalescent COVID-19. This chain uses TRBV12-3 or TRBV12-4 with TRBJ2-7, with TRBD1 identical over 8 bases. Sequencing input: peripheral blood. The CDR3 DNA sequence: TGTGCCAGCAGTTTGACAGGGGTAGGAGAGCAGTACTTC. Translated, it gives CASSLTGVGEQYF.